The clone carrying this T cell receptor beta chain was picked up a small number of times. The data are from a study of blood T cell repertoires in COVID-19. In the authors' methods: Reference gene primers were amplified, and this amplification served to estimate nucleated cell counts. Clones were read by immunoSEQ multiplex PCR, and TCRdb kept only the in-frame ones, dropping some. Clone size and the V and J calls come from that table; the DNA yielded D and trimming. This table holds 60,000 to 75,000 clones, around 90% found once. Per germline, CDR1 SEHNR and CDR2 FQNEAQ (reference sequence). The length of the CDR3 is 14 residues. Trimming removed 3 bases from V and 7 bases from J, with 15 bases in between.

The chain couples TRBV7-9 to TRBJ1-1; D possibly corresponds to TRBD1 (5 bases). The source material was peripheral blood. The receptor was derived from a human donor in a cohort sampled during active COVID-19. The CDR3 protein is CASSFLGPTDEAFF. CDR3 in DNA: TGTGCCAGCAGCTTTCTGGGGCCCACAGATGAAGCTTTCTTT. The entire variable domain, with the rest obtained from reference TRBV7-9 and TRBJ1-1, is as follows: DTGVSQNPRHKITKRGQNVTFRCDPISEHNRLYWYRQTLGQGPEFLTYFQNEAQLEKSRLLSDRFSAERPKGSFSTLEIQRTEQGDSAMYLCASSFLGPTDEAFFGQGTRLTVV.